This T cell receptor beta chain was captured in a study of tumor-infiltrating lymphocytes in primary liver carcinoma (dated by TCRdb to about 2017). About the full investigation: Of the five patients (three men and two women, aged 30 to 69 years), four had hepatocellular carcinoma and one had combined HCC and intrahepatic cholangiocarcinoma. Agilent mRNA microarray profiling was performed on the approximately 25 tumor region samples to relate TCRbeta repertoire diversity to the local molecular phenotype. Reproducibility between technical replicate repertoires was high, with correlation coefficients above 0.95 and mean shared-clone rates around 0.88. A total of roughly 35 specimens from 5 patients underwent TCRbeta repertoire sequencing, comprising roughly 25 tumor regions, 5 adjacent noncancerous liver tissues and 5 peripheral blood samples. For each liver tumor, the study sampled five regions along with adjacent normal tissue and blood, and applied TCRbeta repertoire sequencing, expression microarrays and whole-exome sequencing. The five patients had tumors of stage T1-T3 N0M0, with maximum diameters ranging from about 4 to 11 cm. Roughly 3.5 to 7.5 million productive TCRbeta reads were obtained per sample, and no significant difference in read depth was found between tissue types.

TCRbeta-specific cDNA was reverse-transcribed from about 520 ng total RNA using a constant-region primer and ProtoScript II reverse transcriptase. The TCRbeta libraries were prepared through three rounds of nested multiplex PCR following a slightly modified ARM-PCR procedure. Multiplex TRBV1-TRBV30 forward primers and a Cbeta reverse primer were used in the first two PCR rounds, each of which was run for approximately 10 cycles. Sample barcodes and Illumina adapters were attached in a final 25-cycle PCR using Deep VentR polymerase. Before sequencing, amplicons of 200-500 bp were purified from gel using a QIAquick gel extraction kit. TCRbeta amplicons were sequenced on an Illumina HiSeq 2500 with 250-bp paired-end reads. The paper's data handling went like this. Reads were quality-trimmed with Trimmomatic v0.33, and paired reads were merged with FLASH v1.2.11 to recover full CDR3 sequences. MiGEC v1.2.1b assigned V, D and J germline segments to the rearranged TCRbeta sequences. Clonotype statistics and Shannon-Wiener diversity indices were calculated with VDJtools v1.0.0. Except for diversity analysis, only the 250 most abundant clonotypes of each sample were used in subsequent analyses to reduce sampling bias. TCRdb passed the public sequencing reads through fastp at Q25 and MiXCR, retaining productive beta sequences. Entries that share a CDR3 protein sequence are merged under the most common genes and DNA. TCRdb assigned the V and J calls; the authors' analysis was not used. Here the sample has about 97,000 distinct CDR3 sequences; 65% to 75% occur a single time. Less than 15% of the sample belongs to the ten largest clones.

Results the study describes overall, beyond this receptor: Pairs of tumor regions showed greater repertoire overlap (mean approximately 35%) than tumor-adjacent pairs (roughly 17%) or tumor-blood pairs (roughly 15%), which is consistent with antigen-driven expansion. Since the samples were bulk and unsorted, there was no way to compare CD4+ and CD8+ T cell repertoires. With just four or five patients in the study, the authors point out that the findings should be validated in a larger study. Only the TCR beta chain was sequenced, so true repertoire diversity is likely underestimated because unpaired alpha chains were not captured. A significantly larger repertoire fraction was made up by the top 250 clones in tumors than in blood (p = 0.039). Only about 8-25% of top clones were present in all five regions of a tumor, suggesting spatial heterogeneity of tumor-infiltrating T cells.

The count of this clonotype is one. No cognate antigen has been identified for it. Base qualities are not recorded, but no much larger clone differs from it by a single base. Single-read evidence is weak. For this chain, trimming is 0 bases at the V end and 3 bases at the J end, and the number of junction bases without a gene match is 11. CDR3 length: 16 amino acids, cysteine to phenylalanine. Kept here is only the CDR3 DNA, which spans 48 bases and is read in frame from base 1. According to the germline V gene (reference sequence), CDR1 reads GTSNPN and CDR2 reads SVGIG. Without any cell sorting, total RNA and DNA were co-extracted from around 18-30 mg of bulk tissue using the AllPrep DNA/RNA mini kit. Four to six patients with histopathologically diagnosed primary liver carcinoma underwent surgical resection in China between late 2015 and March 2016. Chronic HBV infection was present in the patients, and the patients were treatment-naive at sampling. Five spatially separated regions were sampled per tumor: superior, inferior, left-lateral and right-lateral poles, plus the tumor centre. Histological examination found more than 85% viable tumor cells in every tumor sample. Each fresh piece of tumor and adjacent tissue was cut in two, with one half stored in RNAlater at -80 degrees C and the other half sent for histology.

Sequencing input: liver tumor tissue from sampling region 2. Taken with the paper, the label for cell subset or site translates to: tumor region T2, inferior pole. The V and J segments used are TRBV30 and TRBJ2-7, and 7 bases in between align with TRBD2. The clonotype originates from a woman aged 60 to 75 with primary liver carcinoma and hepatitis B virus infection. The DNA is TGTGCCTGGAGTGTCGGAAGCTTGAGCGGGAACTACGAGCAGTACTTC. Translated, it gives CAWSVGSLSGNYEQYF.